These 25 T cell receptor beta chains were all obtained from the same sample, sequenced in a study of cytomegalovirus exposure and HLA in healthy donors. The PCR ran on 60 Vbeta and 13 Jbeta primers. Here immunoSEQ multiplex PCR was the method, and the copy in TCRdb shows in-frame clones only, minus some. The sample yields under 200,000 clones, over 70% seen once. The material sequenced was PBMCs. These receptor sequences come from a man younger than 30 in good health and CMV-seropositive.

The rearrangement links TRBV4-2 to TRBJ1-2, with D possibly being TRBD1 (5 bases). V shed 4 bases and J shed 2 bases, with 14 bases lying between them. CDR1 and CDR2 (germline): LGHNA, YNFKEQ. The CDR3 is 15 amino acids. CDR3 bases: TGTGCCAGCAGCCCAATGGAGACAGCGAACTATGGCTACACCTTC. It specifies CASSPMETANYGYTF.

CDR3 sequence reads: CAISVGGREETQYF. The CDR3 DNA reads TGTGCCATCAGTGTTGGCGGGAGGGAAGAGACCCAGTACTTC. The chain has TRBV10-3 and TRBJ2-5, with 9 bases fitting TRBD2. Germline CDR1 reads ENHRY; CDR2 reads SYGVKD. This CDR3 is built from 14 residues. Germline trimming cut 4 bases from V and 3 bases from J; bases unmatched to any gene: 3.

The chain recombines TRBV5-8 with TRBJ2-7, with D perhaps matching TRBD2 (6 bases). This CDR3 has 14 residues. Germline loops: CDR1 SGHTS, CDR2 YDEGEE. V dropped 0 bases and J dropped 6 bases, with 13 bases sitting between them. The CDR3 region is CASSLGLGRFEQYF. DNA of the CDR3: TGTGCCAGCAGCTTGGGACTAGGTCGGTTCGAGCAGTACTTC.

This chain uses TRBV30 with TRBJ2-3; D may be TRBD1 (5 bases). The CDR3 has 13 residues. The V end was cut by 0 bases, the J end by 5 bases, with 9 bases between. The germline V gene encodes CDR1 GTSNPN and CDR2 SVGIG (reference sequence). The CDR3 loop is CAWSVRGVDTQYF. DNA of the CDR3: TGTGCCTGGAGTGTAAGGGGTGTAGATACGCAGTATTTT. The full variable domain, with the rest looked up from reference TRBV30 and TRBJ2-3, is SQTIHQWPATLVQPVGSPLSLECTVEGTSNPNLYWYRQAAGRGLQLLFYSVGIGQISSEVPQNLSASRPQDRQFILSSKKLLLSDSGFYLCAWSVRGVDTQYFGPGTRLTVL.

CDR3 DNA: TGTGCCAGCAGGACTATCTTGGGCACTGAAGCTTTCTTT. The encoded protein is CASRTILGTEAFF. The chain links TRBV6-1 to TRBJ1-1; no reliable D call. This CDR3 is 13 amino acids long. Trimming removed 6 bases from V and 4 bases from J, with 12 bases in between. The germline V gene encodes CDR1 MNHNS and CDR2 SASEGT.

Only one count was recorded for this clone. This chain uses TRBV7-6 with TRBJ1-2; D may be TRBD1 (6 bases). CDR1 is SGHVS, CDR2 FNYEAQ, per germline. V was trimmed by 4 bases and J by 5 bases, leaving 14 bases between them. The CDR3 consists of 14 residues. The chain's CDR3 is CASSWRQGTYGYTF. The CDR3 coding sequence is TGTGCCAGCAGCTGGAGGCAGGGGACGTATGGCTACACCTTC.

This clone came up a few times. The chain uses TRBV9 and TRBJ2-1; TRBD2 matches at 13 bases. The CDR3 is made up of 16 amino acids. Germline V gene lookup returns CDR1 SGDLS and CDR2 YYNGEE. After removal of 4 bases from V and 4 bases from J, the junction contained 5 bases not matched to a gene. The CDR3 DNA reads TGTGCCAGCAGCCCAGGACTAGCGGGGGCTTACAATGAGCAGTTCTTC. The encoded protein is CASSPGLAGAYNEQFF.

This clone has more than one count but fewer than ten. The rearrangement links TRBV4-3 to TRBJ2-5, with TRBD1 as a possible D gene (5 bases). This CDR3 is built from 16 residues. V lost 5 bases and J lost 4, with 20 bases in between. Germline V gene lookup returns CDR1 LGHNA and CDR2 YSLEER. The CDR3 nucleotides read TGCGCCAGCAGCGAAGCCCCCCAGGGTAGTGGAGAGACCCAGTACTTC. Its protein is CASSEAPQGSGETQYF.

The CDR3 DNA reads as TGTGCCAGCATTAGGGGCCGCCACTCTGGGGCCAACGTCCTGACTTTC. As protein: CASIRGRHSGANVLTF. The J gene is TRBJ2-6, the V gene TRBV7-9; possibly TRBD1 for D (5 bases). The CDR3 is 16 residues long. The V end was cut by 7 bases, the J end by 0 bases, with 13 bases between. CDR1 and CDR2 from the germline V gene are SEHNR and FQNEAQ (reference sequence).

The CDR3 coding sequence is TGCGCCAGCAGCCTCAACCCCCGGGAGGGCCGCCAAACCTTC. It encodes CASSLNPREGRQTF. The chain combines TRBV4-3 with TRBJ1-2; D is unresolved. Trimming took 4 bases from V and 14 from J, leaving 23 bases between them. CDR3 length equals 14 residues. The V gene's germline CDR1 is LGHNA and CDR2 YSLEER.

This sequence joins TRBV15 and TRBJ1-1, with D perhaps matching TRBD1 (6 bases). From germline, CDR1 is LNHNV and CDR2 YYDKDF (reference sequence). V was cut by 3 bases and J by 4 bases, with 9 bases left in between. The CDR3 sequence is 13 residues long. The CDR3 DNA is TGTGCCACCAGCAGGGGGGGGGCCACTGAAGCTTTCTTT. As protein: CATSRGGATEAFF.

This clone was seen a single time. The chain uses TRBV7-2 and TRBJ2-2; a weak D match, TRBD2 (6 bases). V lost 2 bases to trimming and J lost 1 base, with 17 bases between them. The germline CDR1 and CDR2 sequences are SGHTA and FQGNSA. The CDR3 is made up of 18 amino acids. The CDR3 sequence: CASSLSRGGQGNTGELFF. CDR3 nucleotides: TGTGCCAGCAGCTTATCGCGGGGTGGGCAAGGGAACACCGGGGAGCTGTTTTTT.

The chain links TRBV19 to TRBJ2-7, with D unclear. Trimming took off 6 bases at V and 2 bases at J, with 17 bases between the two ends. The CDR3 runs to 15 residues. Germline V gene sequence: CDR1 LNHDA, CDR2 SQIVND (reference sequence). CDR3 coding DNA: TGTGCCAGTAGCTCAATAGGAACGCAGGCCTACGAGCAGTACTTC. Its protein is CASSSIGTQAYEQYF.

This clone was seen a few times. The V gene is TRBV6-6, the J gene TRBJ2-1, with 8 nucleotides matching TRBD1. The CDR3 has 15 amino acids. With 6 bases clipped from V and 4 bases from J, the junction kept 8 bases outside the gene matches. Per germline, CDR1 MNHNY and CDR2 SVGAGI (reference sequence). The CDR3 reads CASSDQGAAYNEQFF. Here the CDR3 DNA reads TGTGCCAGCAGCGACCAGGGGGCCGCTTACAATGAGCAGTTCTTC.

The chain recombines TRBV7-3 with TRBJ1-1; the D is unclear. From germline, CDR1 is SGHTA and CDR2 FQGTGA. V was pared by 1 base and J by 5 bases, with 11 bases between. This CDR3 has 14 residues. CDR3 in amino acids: CASSLNPTRTEAFF. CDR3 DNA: TGTGCCAGCAGCTTAAATCCCACGCGGACTGAAGCTTTCTTT.

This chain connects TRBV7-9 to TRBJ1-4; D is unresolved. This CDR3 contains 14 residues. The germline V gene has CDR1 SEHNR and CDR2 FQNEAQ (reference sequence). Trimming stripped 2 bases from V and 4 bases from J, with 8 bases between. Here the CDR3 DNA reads TGTGCCAGCAGCTTATCAGGCAGTAATGAAAAACTGTTTTTT. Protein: CASSLSGSNEKLFF.

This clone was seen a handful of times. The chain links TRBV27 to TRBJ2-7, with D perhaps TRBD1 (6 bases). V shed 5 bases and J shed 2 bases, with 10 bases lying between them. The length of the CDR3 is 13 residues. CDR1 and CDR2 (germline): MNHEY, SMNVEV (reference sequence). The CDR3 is CASSDRIAYEQYF. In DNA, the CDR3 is TGTGCCAGCAGTGACAGGATTGCCTACGAGCAGTACTTC.

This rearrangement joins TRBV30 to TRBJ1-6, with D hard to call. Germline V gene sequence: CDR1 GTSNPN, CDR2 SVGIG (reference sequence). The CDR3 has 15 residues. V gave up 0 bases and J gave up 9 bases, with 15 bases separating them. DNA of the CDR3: TGTGCCTGGAGTGTACCTCGGGGATACGGTTCACCCCTCCACTTT. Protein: CAWSVPRGYGSPLHF.

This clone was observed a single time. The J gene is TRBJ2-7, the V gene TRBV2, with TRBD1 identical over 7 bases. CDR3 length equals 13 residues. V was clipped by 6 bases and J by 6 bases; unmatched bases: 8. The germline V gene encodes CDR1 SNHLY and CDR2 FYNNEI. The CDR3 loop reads CASRRRQGPEQYF. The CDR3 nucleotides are TGTGCCAGCAGACGACGACAGGGACCCGAGCAGTACTTC.

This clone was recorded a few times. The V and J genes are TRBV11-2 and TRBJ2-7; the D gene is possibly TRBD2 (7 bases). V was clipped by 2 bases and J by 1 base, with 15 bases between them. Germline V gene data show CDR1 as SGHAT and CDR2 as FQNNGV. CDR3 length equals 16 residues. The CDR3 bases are TGTGCCAGCAGCTTATCCGGGGGGCCATTGTCCTACGAGCAGTACTTC. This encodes CASSLSGGPLSYEQYF.

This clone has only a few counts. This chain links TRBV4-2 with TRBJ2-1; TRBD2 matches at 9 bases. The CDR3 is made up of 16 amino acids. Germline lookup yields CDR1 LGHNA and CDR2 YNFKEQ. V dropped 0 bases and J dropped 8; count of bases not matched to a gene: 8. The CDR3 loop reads CASSQEGRGGVDEQFF. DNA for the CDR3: TGTGCCAGCAGCCAAGAGGGGCGGGGGGGTGTGGATGAGCAGTTCTTC.

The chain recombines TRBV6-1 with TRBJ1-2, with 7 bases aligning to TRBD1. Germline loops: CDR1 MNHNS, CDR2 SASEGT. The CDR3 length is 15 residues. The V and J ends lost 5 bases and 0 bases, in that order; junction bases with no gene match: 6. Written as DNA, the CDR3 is TGTGCCAGCAGTCCCGGGACAGATGCTAACTATGGCTACACCTTC. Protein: CASSPGTDANYGYTF.

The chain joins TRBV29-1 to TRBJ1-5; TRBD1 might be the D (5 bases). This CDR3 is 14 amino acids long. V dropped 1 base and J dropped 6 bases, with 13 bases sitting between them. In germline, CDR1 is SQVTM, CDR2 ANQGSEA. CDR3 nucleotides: TGCAGCGTTGAAGTAGGAGGGGTAGGTCAGCCCCAGCATTTT. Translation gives CSVEVGGVGQPQHF. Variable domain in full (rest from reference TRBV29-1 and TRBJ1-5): SAVISQKPSRDICQRGTSLTIQCQVDSQVTMMFWYRQQPGQSLTLIATANQGSEATYESGFVIDKFPISRPNLTFSTLTVSNMSPEDSSIYLCSVEVGGVGQPQHFGDGTRLSIL.

In DNA, the CDR3 is TGTGCCAGCAGCTTATCAGGGGACCACTATGGCTACACCTTC. This translates into CASSLSGDHYGYTF. The chain couples TRBV7-2 to TRBJ1-2, with TRBD1 as a possible D gene (6 bases). Trimming took off 2 bases at V and 3 bases at J, with 10 bases between the two ends. The CDR3 is 14 residues long. Germline V gene data show CDR1 as SGHTA and CDR2 as FQGNSA.

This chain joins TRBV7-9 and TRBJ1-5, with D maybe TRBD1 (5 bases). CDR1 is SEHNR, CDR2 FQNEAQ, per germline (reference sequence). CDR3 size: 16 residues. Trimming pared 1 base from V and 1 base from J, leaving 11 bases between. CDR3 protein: CASSLDRGVSNQPQHF. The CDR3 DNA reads TGTGCCAGCAGCTTAGATCGGGGGGTAAGCAATCAGCCCCAGCATTTT.